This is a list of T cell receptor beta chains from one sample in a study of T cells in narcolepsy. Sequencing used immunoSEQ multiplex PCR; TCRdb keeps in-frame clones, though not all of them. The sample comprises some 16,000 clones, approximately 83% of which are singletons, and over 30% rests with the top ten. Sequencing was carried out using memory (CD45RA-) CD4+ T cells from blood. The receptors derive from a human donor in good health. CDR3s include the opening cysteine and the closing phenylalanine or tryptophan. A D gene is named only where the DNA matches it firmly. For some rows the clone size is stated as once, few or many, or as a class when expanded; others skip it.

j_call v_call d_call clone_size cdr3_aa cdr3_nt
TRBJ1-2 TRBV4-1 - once CASSPGQINYGYTF TGCGCCAGCAGCCCCGGACAGATAAACTATGGCTACACCTTC
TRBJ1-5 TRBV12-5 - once CASGLGSGFGQPQHF TGTGCTAGTGGTTTGGGATCAGGGTTCGGTCAGCCCCAGCATTTT
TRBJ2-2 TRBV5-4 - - CASSLGQPNTGELFF TGTGCCAGCAGCTTAGGACAGCCGAACACCGGGGAGCTGTTTTTT
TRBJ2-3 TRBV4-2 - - CASSAQPGTTQYF TGTGCCAGCAGCGCCCAACCGGGGACTACGCAGTATTTT
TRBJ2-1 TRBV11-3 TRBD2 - CASSASAGGEQFF TGTGCCAGCAGCGCTTCAGCGGGAGGTGAGCAGTTCTTC
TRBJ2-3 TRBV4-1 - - CASSQHQGSWTDTQYF TGCGCCAGCAGCCAGCACCAGGGGAGTTGGACAGATACGCAGTATTTT
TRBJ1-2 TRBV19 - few CASTLWVSTANYGYTF TGTGCCAGTACCCTCTGGGTGTCGACAGCTAACTATGGCTACACCTTC
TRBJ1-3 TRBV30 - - CAWVPGGATRRNTIYF TGTGCCTGGGTCCCCGGGGGGGCCACACGCAGAAACACCATATATTTT
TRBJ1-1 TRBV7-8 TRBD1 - CASSGGQLNTEAFF TGTGCCAGCAGCGGGGGACAGCTGAACACTGAAGCTTTCTTT
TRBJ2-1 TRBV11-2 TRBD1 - CASRSGQGARGEQFF TGTGCCAGCAGGTCGGGACAGGGGGCTAGAGGTGAGCAGTTCTTC
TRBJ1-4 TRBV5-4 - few CASSSWATNEKLFF TGTGCCAGCAGCTCCTGGGCAACTAATGAAAAACTGTTTTTT
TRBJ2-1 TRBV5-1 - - CASMKKGQNEQFF TGCGCCAGCATGAAGAAAGGACAAAATGAGCAGTTCTTC
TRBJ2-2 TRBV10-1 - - CASSGASANTGELFF TGCGCCAGCAGTGGGGCTAGCGCGAACACCGGGGAGCTGTTTTTT
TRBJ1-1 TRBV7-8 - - CASSLPPRPNTEAFF TGTGCCAGCAGCTTGCCCCCCAGGCCAAACACTGAAGCTTTCTTT
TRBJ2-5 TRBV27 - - CASSFSRGTDQETQYF TGTGCCAGCAGCTTCAGCCGAGGGACGGACCAAGAGACCCAGTACTTC
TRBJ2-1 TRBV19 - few CASSNRVSDEQFF TGTGCCAGTAGTAACAGGGTCAGCGATGAGCAGTTCTTC
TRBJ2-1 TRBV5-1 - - CASNGGGLFKDNEQFF TGCGCCAGCAACGGAGGCGGGCTCTTTAAGGACAATGAGCAGTTCTTC
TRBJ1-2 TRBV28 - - CASAPFSITGYTF TGTGCCAGCGCCCCCTTTTCGATTACTGGCTACACCTTC
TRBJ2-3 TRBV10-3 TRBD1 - CAISPDRGHVDTQYF TGTGCCATCAGTCCGGACAGGGGGCATGTAGATACGCAGTATTTT
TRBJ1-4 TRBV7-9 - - CASSLQGQGNEKLFF TGTGCCAGCAGCTTACAGGGGCAGGGTAATGAAAAACTGTTTTTT
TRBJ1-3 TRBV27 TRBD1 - CASSYSGTVQGTIYF TGTGCCAGCAGTTACTCCGGGACAGTCCAAGGTACCATATATTTT
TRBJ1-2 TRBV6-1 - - CASSSGLEGYTF TGTGCCAGCAGTTCGGGACTTGAGGGCTACACCTTC
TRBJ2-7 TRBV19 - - CASSPRRSSYEQYF TGTGCCAGTAGCCCGCGCCGTAGTTCCTACGAGCAGTACTTC
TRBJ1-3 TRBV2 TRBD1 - CASNGQGSGNTIYF TGTGCCAGCAATGGACAGGGGTCTGGAAACACCATATATTTT
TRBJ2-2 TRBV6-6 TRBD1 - CASLSGGLNTGELFF TGTGCCAGCTTGTCAGGGGGATTGAACACCGGGGAGCTGTTTTTT
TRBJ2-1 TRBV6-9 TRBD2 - CASTTVASGRGEQFF TGTGCCAGCACCACCGTGGCTAGCGGGAGGGGGGAGCAGTTCTTC
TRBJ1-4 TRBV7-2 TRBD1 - CASSLRGTGFEKLFF TGTGCCAGCAGCCTACGAGGGACAGGGTTTGAAAAACTGTTTTTT
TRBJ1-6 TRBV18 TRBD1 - CASSGTDNSPLHF TGTGCCAGCTCAGGGACAGATAATTCACCCCTCCACTTT
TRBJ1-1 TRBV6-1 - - CASSTQSGSVAFF TGTGCCAGCAGTACACAATCAGGGTCGGTCGCTTTCTTT
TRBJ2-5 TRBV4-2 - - CASSQTSRGREETQYF TGTGCCAGCAGCCAAACCTCCAGGGGGCGGGAGGAGACCCAGTACTTC
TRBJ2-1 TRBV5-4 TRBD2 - CASSFSGSIGEQFF TGTGCCAGCAGCTTTAGCGGGAGTATCGGTGAGCAGTTCTTC
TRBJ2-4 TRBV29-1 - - CSVDVGAENIQYF TGCAGCGTTGATGTGGGGGCGGAAAACATTCAGTACTTC
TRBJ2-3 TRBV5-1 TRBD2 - CASSLAGRGGTDTQYF TGCGCCAGCAGCTTGGCTGGGCGGGGGGGCACAGATACGCAGTATTTT
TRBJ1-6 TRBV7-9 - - CASSLDALPLHF TGTGCCAGCAGCTTAGACGCATTACCCCTCCACTTT